This T cell receptor (beta chain) was sequenced in a study of STAT5B mutations in CD4+ large granular lymphocyte leukemia. Study conclusions and caveats: 25% of private leukemic clonotypes occurred rarely in other patients' non-leukemic repertoires. Patient CD4-sorted repertoires looked more clonal than healthy CD4+ repertoires, even without putative leukemic clones. Higher CD4+ than CD8+ T-LGLL clonality might reflect small sample size. TRBV06-family usage was enriched in top patient clones (8/27) versus controls (2/35).

Only in-frame clones appear in the TCRdb table, and some are missing; sequencing was by immunoSEQ multiplex PCR. The sample shows approximately 30,000 clones, 65% to 70% of them seen only once. Trimming removed 5 bases from V and 4 bases from J, with 11 bases in between. Germline values: CDR1 LNHDA, CDR2 SQIVND (reference sequence). The CDR3 consists of 14 residues. This clone was observed a few times. The antigen remains undetermined. The receptor's source is a human donor in good health. Material: CD4+ T cells from blood buffy coats. The J gene is TRBJ1-4, the V gene TRBV19, with D uncertain. The CDR3 is CASSQTYGNEKLFF. As DNA, the CDR3 is TGTGCCAGTAGTCAGACGTACGGTAATGAAAAACTGTTTTTT. Full variable domain (outside the CDR3, taken from reference TRBV19 and TRBJ1-4): DGGITQSPKYLFRKEGQNVTLSCEQNLNHDAMYWYRQDPGQGLRLIYYSQIVNDFQKGDIAEGYSVSREKKESFPLTVTSAQKNPTAFYLCASSQTYGNEKLFFGSGTQLSVL.